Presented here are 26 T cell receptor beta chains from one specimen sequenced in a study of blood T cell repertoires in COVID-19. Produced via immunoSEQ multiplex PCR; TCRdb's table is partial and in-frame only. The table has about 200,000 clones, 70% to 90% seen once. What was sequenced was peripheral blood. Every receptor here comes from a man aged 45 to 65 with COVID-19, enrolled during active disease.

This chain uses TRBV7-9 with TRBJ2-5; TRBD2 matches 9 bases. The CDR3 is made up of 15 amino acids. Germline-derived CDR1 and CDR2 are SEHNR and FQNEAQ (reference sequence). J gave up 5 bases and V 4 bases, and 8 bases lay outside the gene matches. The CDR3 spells CASSSDGTSRETQYF. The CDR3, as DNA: TGTGCCAGCAGCTCCGACGGGACTAGCCGGGAGACCCAGTACTTC.

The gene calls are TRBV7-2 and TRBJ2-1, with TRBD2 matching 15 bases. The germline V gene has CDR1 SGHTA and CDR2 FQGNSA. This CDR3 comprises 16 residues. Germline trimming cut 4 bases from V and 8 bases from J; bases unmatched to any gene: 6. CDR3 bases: TGTGCCAGCAGCTCCAGGACTAGCGGGAGGGGGTATGAGCAGTTCTTC. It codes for CASSSRTSGRGYEQFF.

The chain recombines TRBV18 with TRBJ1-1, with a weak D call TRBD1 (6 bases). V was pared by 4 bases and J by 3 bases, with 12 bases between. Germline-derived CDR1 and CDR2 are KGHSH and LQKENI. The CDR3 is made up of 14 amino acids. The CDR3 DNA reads TGTGCCAGCTCACTACAGGGTATTCACACTGAAGCTTTCTTT. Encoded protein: CASSLQGIHTEAFF.

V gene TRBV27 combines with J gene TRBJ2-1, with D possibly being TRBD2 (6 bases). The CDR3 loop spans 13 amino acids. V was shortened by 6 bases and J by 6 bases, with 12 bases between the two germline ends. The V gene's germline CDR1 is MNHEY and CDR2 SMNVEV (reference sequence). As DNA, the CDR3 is TGTGCCAGCAGGCCCCGACTAGTCAATGAGCAGTTCTTC. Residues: CASRPRLVNEQFF.

CDR3 protein: CASSETTSNYGYTF. The CDR3 DNA reads TGTGCCAGCAGCGAAACTACAAGTAACTATGGCTACACCTTC. The genes are TRBV7-8 and TRBJ1-2; D not resolved. The germline gives CDR1 SGHVS, CDR2 FQNEAQ. V lost 5 bases, J lost 1 base, and 11 bases lay in between. The CDR3 totals 14 residues.

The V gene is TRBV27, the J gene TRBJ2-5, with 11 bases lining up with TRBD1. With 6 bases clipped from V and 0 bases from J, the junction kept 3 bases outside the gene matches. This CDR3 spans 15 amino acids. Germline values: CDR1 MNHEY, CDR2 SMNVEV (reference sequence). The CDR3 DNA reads TGTGCCAGCAGCGGGACAGGGGGGTACCAAGAGACCCAGTACTTC. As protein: CASSGTGGYQETQYF.

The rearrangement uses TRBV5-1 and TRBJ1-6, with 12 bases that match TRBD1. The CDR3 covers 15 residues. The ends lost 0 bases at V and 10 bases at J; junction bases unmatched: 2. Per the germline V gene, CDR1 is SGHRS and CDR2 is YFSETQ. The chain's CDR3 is CASSLDGTGGSPLHF. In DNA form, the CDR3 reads TGCGCCAGCAGCTTGGATGGGACAGGGGGCTCACCCCTCCACTTT.

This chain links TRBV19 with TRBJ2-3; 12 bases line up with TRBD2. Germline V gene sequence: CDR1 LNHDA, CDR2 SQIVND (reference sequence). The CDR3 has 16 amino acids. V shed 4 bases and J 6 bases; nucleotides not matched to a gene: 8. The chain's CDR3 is CASSTRRLAGADTQYF. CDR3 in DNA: TGTGCCAGTAGTACACGAAGACTAGCGGGAGCTGATACGCAGTATTTT.

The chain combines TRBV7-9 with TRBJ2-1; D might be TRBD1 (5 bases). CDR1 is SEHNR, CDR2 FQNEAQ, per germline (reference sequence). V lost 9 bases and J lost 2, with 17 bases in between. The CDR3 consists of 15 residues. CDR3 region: CASRFDREPYNEQFF. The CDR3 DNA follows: TGTGCCAGTAGGTTCGACAGAGAGCCCTACAATGAGCAGTTCTTC.

The CDR3 sequence: CASSESRYTEAFF. In DNA, the CDR3 is TGTGCCAGCAGTGAATCGCGATACACTGAAGCTTTCTTT. The chain uses TRBV6-1 and TRBJ1-1; D remains unclear. The CDR3 extends over 13 amino acids. V lost 2 bases and J 3 bases, leaving 7 bases between the germline ends. Germline lookup yields CDR1 MNHNS and CDR2 SASEGT.

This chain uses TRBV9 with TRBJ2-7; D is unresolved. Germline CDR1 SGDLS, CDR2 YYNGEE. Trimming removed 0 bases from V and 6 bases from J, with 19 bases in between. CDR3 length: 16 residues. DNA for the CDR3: TGTGCCAGCAGCGTAGGGTCGGCAGCCTCTCCTAGCGAGCAGTACTTC. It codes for CASSVGSAASPSEQYF. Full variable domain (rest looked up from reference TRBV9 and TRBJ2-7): DSGVTQTPKHLITATGQRVTLRCSPRSGDLSVYWYQQSLDQGLQFLIQYYNGEERAKGNILERFSAQQFPDLHSELNLSSLELGDSALYFCASSVGSAASPSEQYFGPGTRLTVT.

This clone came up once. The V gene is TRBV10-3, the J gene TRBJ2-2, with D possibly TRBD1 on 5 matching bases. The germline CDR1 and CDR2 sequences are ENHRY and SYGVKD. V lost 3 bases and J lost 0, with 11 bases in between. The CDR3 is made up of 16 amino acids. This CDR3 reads CAISDGGQANTGELFF. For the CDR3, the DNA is TGTGCCATCAGTGACGGCGGACAAGCGAACACCGGGGAGCTGTTTTTT.

The CDR3 nucleotides read TGTGCCAGCAGTTACTCATGGCGGGGGGCAGATACGCAGTATTTT. Translated, it gives CASSYSWRGADTQYF. The chain joins TRBV6-5 to TRBJ2-3; 8 bases line up with TRBD2. The length of the CDR3 is 15 residues. Germline-derived CDR1 and CDR2 are MNHEY and SVGAGI. Losses at the gene ends were 0 bases for V and 4 bases for J; bases not matched to a gene: 3.

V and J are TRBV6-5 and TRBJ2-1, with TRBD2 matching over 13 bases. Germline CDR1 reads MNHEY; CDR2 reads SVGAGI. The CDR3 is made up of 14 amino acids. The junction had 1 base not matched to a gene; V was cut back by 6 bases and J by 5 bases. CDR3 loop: CASRGTSGNNEQFF. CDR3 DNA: TGTGCCAGCAGGGGGACTAGCGGGAACAATGAGCAGTTCTTC.

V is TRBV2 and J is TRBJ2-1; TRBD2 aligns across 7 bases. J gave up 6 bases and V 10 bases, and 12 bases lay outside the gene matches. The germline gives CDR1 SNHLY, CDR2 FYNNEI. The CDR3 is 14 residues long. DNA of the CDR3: TGTGCCACCTTGACAGCGGGGCAGTCCAATGAGCAGTTCTTC. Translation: CATLTAGQSNEQFF.

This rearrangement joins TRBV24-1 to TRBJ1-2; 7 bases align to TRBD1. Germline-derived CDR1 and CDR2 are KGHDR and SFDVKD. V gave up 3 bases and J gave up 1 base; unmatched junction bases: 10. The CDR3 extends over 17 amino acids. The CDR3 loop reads CATSDRDRHKDNYGYTF. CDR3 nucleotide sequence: TGTGCCACCAGTGATAGGGACAGACACAAGGATAACTATGGCTACACCTTC.

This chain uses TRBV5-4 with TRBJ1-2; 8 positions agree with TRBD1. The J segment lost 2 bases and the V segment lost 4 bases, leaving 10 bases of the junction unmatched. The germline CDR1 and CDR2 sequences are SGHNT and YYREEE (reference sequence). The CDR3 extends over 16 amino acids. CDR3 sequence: CASSPPGGSLNYGYTF. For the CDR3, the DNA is TGTGCCAGCAGCCCCCCAGGGGGCTCTTTAAACTATGGCTACACCTTC. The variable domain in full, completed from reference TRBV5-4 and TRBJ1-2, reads ETGVTQSPTHLIKTRGQQVTLRCSSQSGHNTVSWYQQALGQGPQFIFQYYREEENGRGNFPPRFSGLQFPNYSSELNVNALELDDSALYLCASSPPGGSLNYGYTFGSGTRLTVV.

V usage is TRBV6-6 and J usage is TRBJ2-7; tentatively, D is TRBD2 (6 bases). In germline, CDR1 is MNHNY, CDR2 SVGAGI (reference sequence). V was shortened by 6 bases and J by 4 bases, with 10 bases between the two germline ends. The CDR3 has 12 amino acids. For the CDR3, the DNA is TGTGCCAGCAGGGGGGGAATATACGAGCAGTACTTC. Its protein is CASRGGIYEQYF.

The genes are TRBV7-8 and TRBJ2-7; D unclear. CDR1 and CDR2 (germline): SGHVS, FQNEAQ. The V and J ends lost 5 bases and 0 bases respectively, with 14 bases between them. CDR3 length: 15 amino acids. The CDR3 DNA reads TGTGCCAGCAGCCTAACCCCCGACTCCTCCTACGAGCAGTACTTC. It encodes CASSLTPDSSYEQYF. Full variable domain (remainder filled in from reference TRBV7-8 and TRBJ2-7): GAGVSQSPRYKVAKRGQDVALRCDPISGHVSLFWYQQALGQGPEFLTYFQNEAQLDKSGLPSDRFFAERPEGSVSTLKIQRTQQEDSAVYLCASSLTPDSSYEQYFGPGTRLTVT.

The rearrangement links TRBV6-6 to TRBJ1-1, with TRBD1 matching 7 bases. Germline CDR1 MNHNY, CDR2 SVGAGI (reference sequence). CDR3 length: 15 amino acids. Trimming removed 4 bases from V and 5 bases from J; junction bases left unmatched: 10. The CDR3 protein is CASSSPSGGRTEAFF. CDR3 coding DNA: TGTGCCAGCAGTTCGCCTTCAGGGGGTCGTACTGAAGCTTTCTTT.

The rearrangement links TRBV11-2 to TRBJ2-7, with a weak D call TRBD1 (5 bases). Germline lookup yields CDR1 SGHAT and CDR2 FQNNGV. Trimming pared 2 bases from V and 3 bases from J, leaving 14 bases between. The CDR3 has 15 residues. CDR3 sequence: CASSLPGIGHYEQYF. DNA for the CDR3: TGTGCCAGCAGCTTACCTGGGATAGGACACTACGAGCAGTACTTC.

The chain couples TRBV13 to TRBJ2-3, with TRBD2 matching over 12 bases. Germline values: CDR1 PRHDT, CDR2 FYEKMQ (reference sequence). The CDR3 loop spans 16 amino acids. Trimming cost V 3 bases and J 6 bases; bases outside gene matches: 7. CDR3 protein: CASSFFGTSGRDTQYF. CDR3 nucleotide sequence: TGTGCCAGCAGCTTTTTTGGGACTAGCGGGCGGGATACGCAGTATTTT.

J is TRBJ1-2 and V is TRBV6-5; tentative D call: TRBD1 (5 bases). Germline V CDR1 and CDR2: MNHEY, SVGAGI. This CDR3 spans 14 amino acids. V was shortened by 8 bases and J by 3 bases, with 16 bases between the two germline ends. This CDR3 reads CASSKGREDYGYTF. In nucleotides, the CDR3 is TGTGCCAGCTCGAAGGGCAGGGAAGACTATGGCTACACCTTC.

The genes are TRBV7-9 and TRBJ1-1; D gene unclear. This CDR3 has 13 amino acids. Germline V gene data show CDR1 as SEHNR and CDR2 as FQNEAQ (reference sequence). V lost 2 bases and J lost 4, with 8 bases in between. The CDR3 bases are TGTGCCAGCAGCTTAAAGATGAGCACTGAAGCTTTCTTT. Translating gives CASSLKMSTEAFF.

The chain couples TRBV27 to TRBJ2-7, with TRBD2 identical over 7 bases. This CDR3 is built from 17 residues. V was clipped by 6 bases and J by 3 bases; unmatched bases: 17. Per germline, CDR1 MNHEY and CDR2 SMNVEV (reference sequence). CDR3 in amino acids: CASSRNLRDYELYEQYF. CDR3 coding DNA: TGTGCCAGCAGCCGTAACCTCCGGGACTACGAACTCTACGAGCAGTACTTC.

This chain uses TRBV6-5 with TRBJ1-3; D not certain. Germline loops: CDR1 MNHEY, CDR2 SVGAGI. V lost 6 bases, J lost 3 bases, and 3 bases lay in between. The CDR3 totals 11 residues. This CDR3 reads CASSNGNTIYF. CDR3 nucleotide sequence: TGTGCCAGCAGCAATGGAAACACCATATATTTT.